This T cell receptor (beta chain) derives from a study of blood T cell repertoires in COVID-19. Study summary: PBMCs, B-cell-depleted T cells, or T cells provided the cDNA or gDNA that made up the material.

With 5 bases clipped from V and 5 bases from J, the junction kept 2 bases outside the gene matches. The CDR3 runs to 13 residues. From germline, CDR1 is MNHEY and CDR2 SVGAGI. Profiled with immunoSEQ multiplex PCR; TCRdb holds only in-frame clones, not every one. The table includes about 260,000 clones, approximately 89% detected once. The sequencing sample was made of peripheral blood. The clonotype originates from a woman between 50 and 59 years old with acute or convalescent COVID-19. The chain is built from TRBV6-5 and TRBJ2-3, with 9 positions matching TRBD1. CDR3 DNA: TGTGCCAGCAGTCGACAGGGGGGAGATACGCAGTATTTT. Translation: CASSRQGGDTQYF.